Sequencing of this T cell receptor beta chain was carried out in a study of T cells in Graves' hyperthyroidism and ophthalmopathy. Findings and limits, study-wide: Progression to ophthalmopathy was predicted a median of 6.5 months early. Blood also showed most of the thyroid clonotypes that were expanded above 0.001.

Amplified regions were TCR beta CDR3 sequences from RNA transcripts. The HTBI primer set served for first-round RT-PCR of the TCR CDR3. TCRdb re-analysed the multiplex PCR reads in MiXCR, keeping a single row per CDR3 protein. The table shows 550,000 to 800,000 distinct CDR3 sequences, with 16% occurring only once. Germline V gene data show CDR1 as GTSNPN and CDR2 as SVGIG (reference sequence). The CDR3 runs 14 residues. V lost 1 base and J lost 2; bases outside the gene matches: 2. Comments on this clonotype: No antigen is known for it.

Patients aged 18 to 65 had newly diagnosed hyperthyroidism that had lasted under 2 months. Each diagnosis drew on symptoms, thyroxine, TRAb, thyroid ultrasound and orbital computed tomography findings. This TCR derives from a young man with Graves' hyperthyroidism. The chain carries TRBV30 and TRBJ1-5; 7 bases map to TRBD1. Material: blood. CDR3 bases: TGTGCCTGGAGTGCCGACAGGGGCAATCAGCCCCAGCATTTT. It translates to CAWSADRGNQPQHF.